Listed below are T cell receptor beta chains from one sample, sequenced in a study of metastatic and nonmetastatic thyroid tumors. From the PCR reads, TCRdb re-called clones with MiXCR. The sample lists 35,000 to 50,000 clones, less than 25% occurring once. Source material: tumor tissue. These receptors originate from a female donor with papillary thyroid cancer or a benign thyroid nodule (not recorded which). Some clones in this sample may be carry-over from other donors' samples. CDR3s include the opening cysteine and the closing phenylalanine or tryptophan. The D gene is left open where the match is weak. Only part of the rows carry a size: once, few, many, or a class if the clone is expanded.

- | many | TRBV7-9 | CASSRGAGSYGYTF
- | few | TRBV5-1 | CASSPGGTDGNQPQHF
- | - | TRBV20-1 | CSARGFGRENEQFF
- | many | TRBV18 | CASSPGSLNQPQHF
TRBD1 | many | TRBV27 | CASSSWTGSPDTQYF
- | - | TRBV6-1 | CVSIEAPVYTF
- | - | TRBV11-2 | CASSSLRARYSYEQYF
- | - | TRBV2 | CASSLPKGWNTEAFF
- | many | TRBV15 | CATNSRATTLGTQYF
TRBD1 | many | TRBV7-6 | CASSPDRVSYNEQFF
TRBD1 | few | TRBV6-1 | CASDRTGLYEQYF
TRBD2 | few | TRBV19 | CASTREPSSYEQYF
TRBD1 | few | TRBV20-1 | CSAPSGDRVTDGYTF
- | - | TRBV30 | CAWSRGSQLVYGYTF
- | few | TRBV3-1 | CASSQGDLGQGDRPQHF
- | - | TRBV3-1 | CASSQRGGRTDTQYF
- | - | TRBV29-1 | CSVGEGEQYF
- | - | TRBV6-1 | CASREGPDSPLHF
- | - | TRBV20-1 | CSASGGVGHEEQYF
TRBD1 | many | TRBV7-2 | CASSQVGTDYEQYF
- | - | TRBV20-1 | CSASLQGHYGYTF
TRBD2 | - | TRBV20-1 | CSADQLLAGAQDTQYF
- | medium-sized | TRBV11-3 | CASSLSSGYEQYF
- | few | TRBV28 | CASSMLKDQPKHF
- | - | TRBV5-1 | CASSLGLAQAGYGYTF
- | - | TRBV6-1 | CASSEAWVEFGNTIYF
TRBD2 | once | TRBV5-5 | CASSLRAGGYEQYF
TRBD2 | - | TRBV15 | CATSSGTSGTQETQYF
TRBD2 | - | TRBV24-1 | CATSDAALSAGGYNEQFF